Sequencing of this T cell receptor (beta chain) was carried out in a study of metastatic and nonmetastatic thyroid tumors. Study at large: A comparison of repertoires was made across blood and tumor or nodule tissue from malignant and benign thyroid patients.

Study-level findings and limits: It was reported that TCR beta diversity was significantly higher in malignant thyroid tumors than benign nodules, in blood and tumor.

Details on this clone: Its antigen is not known.

V lost 1 base, J lost 0 bases, and 11 bases stayed unmatched. Germline V gene sequence: CDR1 MNHEY, CDR2 SMNVEV (reference sequence). CDR3 length: 20 amino acids. As originally analysed: Researchers built a distant-metastasis classifier for papillary thyroid cancer that drew on CDR3 differences across clinicopathological groups. TCRdb reanalyzed the PCR reads via MiXCR. In this record, the V and J calls reflect TCRdb's handling and not the investigators' own analysis. The table has more than 15,000 clones, about 23% seen once. All patients were untreated before thyroid surgery. The sequencing input was blood. The chain recombines TRBV27 with TRBJ2-2, with 10 bases identical to TRBD2. The origin of this receptor is a male donor with papillary thyroid cancer or a benign thyroid nodule (not recorded which). Some clones in this sample may be carry-over from other donors' samples. CDR3 DNA sequence: TGTGCCAGCAGTTTATTCGTCAGTTCTAGCGGGGGAGCGAACACCGGGGAGCTGTTTTTT. Translation: CASSLFVSSSGGANTGELFF.